The next 3 T cell receptor beta chains were all read from a single sample in a study of memory CD4+ T cells and cytomegalovirus serostatus. The protocol was immunoSEQ multiplex PCR, while the TCRdb copy is restricted to in-frame clones and leaves out a portion. The repertoire has 35,000 to 50,000 clones, over 70% of them found once; the top ten carry approximately 0.54%. The sort gate was single viable CD3+CD4+CD8-CD45RO+ cells for memory CD4+ T cells. The specimen was memory CD4+ T cells from blood. The receptors originated from an adult in good health and CMV-seronegative.

The genes are TRBV7-3 and TRBJ2-3; D might be TRBD2 (6 bases). The germline V gene encodes CDR1 SGHTA and CDR2 FQGTGA. V lost 2 bases, J lost 2 bases, and 11 bases lay in between. CDR3 size: 15 residues. Written as DNA, the CDR3 is TGTGCCAGCAGCTTACGCGGGGCCAACACAGATACGCAGTATTTT. Translation: CASSLRGANTDTQYF.

This sequence joins TRBV5-4 and TRBJ2-5; a weak D match, TRBD2 (6 bases). The CDR3 totals 15 residues. Between the trimmed V and J ends, which lost 4 bases and 0 bases, there was a span of 13 bases. Germline lookup yields CDR1 SGHNT and CDR2 YYREEE (reference sequence). DNA for the CDR3: TGTGCCAGCAGCGCTAGGGACTCGTACCAAGAGACCCAGTACTTC. Protein sequence: CASSARDSYQETQYF.

The gene calls are TRBV6-5 and TRBJ1-6; D uncertain. Germline CDR1 and CDR2: MNHEY and SVGAGI. Between the trimmed V and J ends, which lost 2 bases and 7 bases, there was a span of 9 bases. The CDR3 runs to 14 residues. The CDR3 coding sequence is TGTGCCAGCAGTTACGAACACCGGAATTCACCCCTCCACTTT. The encoded protein is CASSYEHRNSPLHF.